This entry concerns a single T cell receptor (beta chain). TCRdb recomputed calls from the 5' RACE reads with MiXCR, one row per CDR3 protein. The sample lists around 50,000 distinct CDR3 sequences, around 26% occurring once. Looked up from germline, CDR1 is SGHRS and CDR2 is YFSETQ. The CDR3 is 14 residues long. V was cut by 1 base and J by 4 bases, with 11 bases left in between. Source material: tumor-infiltrating memory CD4+ T cells sorted from the breast tumor. Subset of the sample: memory CD4+ T cells, CD4+CD45RO+CD25-. This chain uses TRBV5-1 with TRBJ1-1; tentative D call: TRBD1 (5 bases). This receptor was taken from a female donor with breast cancer. CDR3 nucleotide sequence: TGCGCCAGCAGCTTGCTGGGACCGGGCACTGAAGCTTTCTTT. Its translation is CASSLLGPGTEAFF. The full variable domain, with the rest looked up from reference TRBV5-1 and TRBJ1-1, is KAGVTQTPRYLIKTRGQQVTLSCSPISGHRSVSWYQQTPGQGLQFLFEYFSETQRNKGNFPGRFSGRQFSNSRSEMNVSTLELGDSALYLCASSLLGPGTEAFFGQGTRLTVV.